The next 32 T cell receptor beta chains were all read from a single sample in a study of cytomegalovirus exposure and HLA in healthy donors. Use of 60 Vbeta and 13 Jbeta primers characterized the PCR. This table comes from immunoSEQ multiplex PCR, and its TCRdb copy is limited to in-frame clones, with some not included. Of 85,000 to 130,000 clones in the sample, 75% to 85% were seen once. Sequencing was performed on PBMCs. The receptors derive from a woman between 18 and 29 years old in good health and CMV-seronegative.

This chain connects TRBV6-1 to TRBJ2-7; 7 bases line up with TRBD1. After removal of 6 bases from V and 4 bases from J, the junction contained 12 bases not matched to a gene. The germline V gene encodes CDR1 MNHNS and CDR2 SASEGT. The CDR3 runs to 15 residues. CDR3 residues: CASSITGTADYEQYF. The CDR3 bases are TGTGCCAGCAGCATAACCGGGACAGCCGATTACGAGCAGTACTTC.

The chain employs TRBV4-3 and TRBJ2-1, with D maybe TRBD2 (6 bases). V gave up 4 bases and J gave up 3 bases, with 25 bases separating them. The length of the CDR3 is 19 residues. Per the germline V gene, CDR1 is LGHNA and CDR2 is YSLEER. CDR3 nucleotides: TGCGCCAGCAGCCCCTATGACGACCGGGACTCAAACTACTACAATGAGCAGTTCTTC. This translates into CASSPYDDRDSNYYNEQFF.

The CDR3 spells CASSFGQSSYEQYF. The CDR3 coding sequence is TGTGCCAGCAGCTTCGGACAAAGCTCCTACGAGCAGTACTTC. The V call is TRBV5-6, the J call TRBJ2-5, with D tentatively TRBD1 (5 bases). The DNA end lines up better with TRBJ2-7; the J call may be wrong. Germline assignment: CDR1 SGHDT and CDR2 YYEEEE. The CDR3 is made up of 14 amino acids.

This clone was picked up one time. This sequence joins TRBV10-3 and TRBJ1-2, with a tentative D call TRBD1 (5 bases). The CDR3 has 19 amino acids. Trimming left V 3 bases short and J 6 bases short, with 29 bases between. The germline CDR1 and CDR2 sequences are ENHRY and SYGVKD. For the CDR3, the DNA is TGTGCCATCAGTGACTACGGAACAGGTACACCCCAGGTTGCCGATGGCTACACCTTC. Its protein is CAISDYGTGTPQVADGYTF.

The rearrangement joins TRBV30 to TRBJ2-5, with TRBD2 as a possible D gene (5 bases). The end of the DNA aligns better with TRBJ2-7, so the J call may be wrong. Germline V gene sequence: CDR1 GTSNPN, CDR2 SVGIG (reference sequence). This CDR3 is built from 14 residues. CDR3 residues: CAWSFSNPGNEQYF. Written as DNA, the CDR3 is TGTGCCTGGAGTTTCTCTAACCCCGGGAACGAGCAGTACTTC.

This clone rates as medium-sized. V gene TRBV5-5 combines with J gene TRBJ1-1, with 7 bases fitting TRBD1. V shed 7 bases, J shed 0 bases, and the junction held 3 bases outside the gene matches. Germline CDR1 reads SGHKS; CDR2 reads YYEKEE (reference sequence). CDR3 length: 13 amino acids. CDR3 in DNA: TGTGCCAGCGACGACAGGGTGAACACTGAAGCTTTCTTT. This translates into CASDDRVNTEAFF.

V gene TRBV7-9 combines with J gene TRBJ2-1, with D hard to call. The CDR3 is 13 residues long. The germline gives CDR1 SEHNR, CDR2 FQNEAQ (reference sequence). V lost 8 bases, J lost 1 base, and 9 bases lay in between. As DNA, the CDR3 is TGTGCCAGCGTCGTAGCTTCCTACAATGAGCAGTTCTTC. It specifies CASVVASYNEQFF.

This sequence joins TRBV7-2 and TRBJ2-1; D perhaps matches TRBD1 (8 bases). Deletions cut 4 bases from V and 6 bases from J, with 16 bases between. The CDR3 contains 15 residues. Germline V gene sequence: CDR1 SGHTA, CDR2 FQGNSA. This CDR3 is CASSSNRGGGNEQFF. The DNA for the CDR3 is TGTGCCAGCAGCTCGAACAGGGGGGGAGGCAATGAGCAGTTCTTC.

This chain uses TRBV4-1 with TRBJ2-7; D possibly corresponds to TRBD2 (5 bases). With 1 base removed from V and 1 base from J, the gap between germline ends came to 11 bases. Germline V gene lookup returns CDR1 MGHRA and CDR2 YSYEKL. This CDR3 has 15 residues. The CDR3 nucleotides are TGCGCCAGCAGCCAAGCGGTAGCGCCTTCCTACGAGCAGTACTTC. Protein product: CASSQAVAPSYEQYF.

This rearrangement joins TRBV28 to TRBJ2-7; 8 nucleotides match TRBD1. This CDR3 has 14 amino acids. V was pared by 10 bases and J by 4 bases, with 12 bases of the junction left unmatched. CDR1 and CDR2 from the germline V gene are MDHEN and SYDVKM. CDR3 coding DNA: TGTGCCACCCTGGGGACAGGAGGTTGGTACGAGCAGTACTTC. Translating it yields CATLGTGGWYEQYF.

As DNA, the CDR3 is TGTGCCAGCAGCCCGATTGTAACGACAGGGAACACTGAAGCTTTCTTT. Translation: CASSPIVTTGNTEAFF. The chain combines TRBV7-6 with TRBJ1-1; possibly TRBD1 for D (6 bases). The CDR3 runs 16 residues. V was cut by 5 bases and J by 1 base, with 17 bases left in between. The germline V gene has CDR1 SGHVS and CDR2 FNYEAQ.

The chain has TRBV7-2 and TRBJ1-6; D is perhaps TRBD1 (6 bases). CDR1 and CDR2 from the germline V gene are SGHTA and FQGNSA. V was trimmed by 3 bases and J by 10 bases, leaving 19 bases between them. CDR3 size: 16 residues. CDR3 DNA: TGTGCCAGCAGCTTGGGCCAACAGGGTACAGGGTCACCCCTCCACTTT. Translating gives CASSLGQQGTGSPLHF.

V is TRBV4-3 and J is TRBJ1-4, with TRBD1 matching over 7 bases. This CDR3 contains 16 residues. V was clipped by 1 base and J by 7 bases; unmatched bases: 9. Germline V gives CDR1 LGHNA, CDR2 YSLEER. In nucleotides, the CDR3 is TGCGCCAGCAGCCAAGTCATAGACAGGGTTGGTGAAAAACTGTTTTTT. Protein product: CASSQVIDRVGEKLFF.

This chain connects TRBV27 to TRBJ2-7; D may be TRBD1 (6 bases). Germline lookup yields CDR1 MNHEY and CDR2 SMNVEV (reference sequence). CDR3 length: 16 residues. Trimming stripped 4 bases from V and 3 bases from J, with 19 bases between. The DNA of the CDR3 is TGTGCCAGCAGTTCATATTCCGCGGACAGTAACTACGAGCAGTACTTC. This sequence encodes CASSSYSADSNYEQYF.

This sequence joins TRBV7-6 and TRBJ2-7; 11 bases fit TRBD2. The germline V gene encodes CDR1 SGHVS and CDR2 FNYEAQ. The ends lost 4 bases at V and 3 bases at J; junction bases unmatched: 2. The CDR3 runs to 14 residues. The chain's CDR3 is CASSSGTSGYEQYF. DNA of the CDR3: TGTGCCAGCAGCTCTGGGACTAGCGGCTACGAGCAGTACTTC.

The chain carries TRBV4-3 and TRBJ2-2; D might be TRBD2 (5 bases). Germline values: CDR1 LGHNA, CDR2 YSLEER. CDR3 length equals 15 residues. V lost 1 base and J 6 bases, leaving 12 bases between the germline ends. CDR3 nucleotides: TGCGCCAGCAGCCAAGTGGAGGTGCCAGCCGGGGAGCTGTTTTTT. Protein sequence: CASSQVEVPAGELFF.

This clone was detected only once. The CDR3 protein is CASSQRVGQVYEQYF. The CDR3 DNA sequence: TGCGCCAGCAGCCAGAGAGTGGGACAGGTCTACGAGCAGTACTTC. The gene calls are TRBV4-3 and TRBJ2-7; 8 bases are shared with TRBD1. The J segment lost 3 bases and the V segment lost 3 bases, leaving 7 bases of the junction unmatched. This CDR3 spans 15 amino acids. Germline V CDR1 and CDR2: LGHNA, YSLEER.

The chain has TRBV19 and TRBJ2-1; weak D call: TRBD2 (6 bases). CDR1 is LNHDA, CDR2 SQIVND, per germline (reference sequence). There are 14 residues in the CDR3. Between the trimmed V and J ends, which lost 5 bases and 7 bases, there was a span of 15 bases. For the CDR3, the DNA is TGTGCCAGTAGTTTAGGGACTGCAGTGAATGAGCAGTTCTTC. Its protein product is CASSLGTAVNEQFF.

V is TRBV4-1 and J is TRBJ2-1; 8 positions agree with TRBD2. Germline values: CDR1 MGHRA, CDR2 YSYEKL. The V gene end was trimmed by 4 bases and the J gene end by 5 bases; junction bases not matched to a gene: 7. The CDR3 has 15 residues. The CDR3 DNA reads as TGCGCCAGCAGCCGGGGGGCGGGGGGTAACAATGAGCAGTTCTTC. Encoded protein: CASSRGAGGNNEQFF.

This chain uses TRBV11-2 with TRBJ1-2, with TRBD1 matching 7 bases. Germline CDR1 reads SGHAT; CDR2 reads FQNNGV. This CDR3 has 16 residues. The ends lost 1 base at V and 1 base at J; junction bases unmatched: 6. The CDR3 nucleotides read TGTGCCAGCAGCTTAGGGGGACGGGACAGTAACTATGGCTACACCTTC. Protein product: CASSLGGRDSNYGYTF.

The CDR3 bases are TGTGCCAGCAGTGAAGGTGCCGGAGGAAGCACAGATACGCAGTATTTT. Amino acids: CASSEGAGGSTDTQYF. The V gene is TRBV6-1, the J gene TRBJ2-3, with D possibly being TRBD2 (5 bases). Trimming took 1 base from V and 0 from J, leaving 11 bases between them. Per the germline V gene, CDR1 is MNHNS and CDR2 is SASEGT. The CDR3 runs 16 residues.

This chain connects TRBV4-3 to TRBJ2-1; unclear D gene. Trimming pared 2 bases from V and 2 bases from J, leaving 13 bases between. CDR1 is LGHNA, CDR2 YSLEER, per germline. The CDR3 loop spans 16 amino acids. The CDR3 DNA is TGCGCCAGCAGCCAATTTGTGAAGACTCCCTACAATGAGCAGTTCTTC. It codes for CASSQFVKTPYNEQFF.

This chain links TRBV15 with TRBJ2-5, with TRBD1 as a possible D gene (8 bases). CDR3 length: 15 amino acids. Trimming pared 0 bases from V and 5 bases from J, leaving 13 bases between. Germline CDR1 is LNHNV and CDR2 is YYDKDF (reference sequence). CDR3 nucleotides: TGTGCCACCAGCAGAGATACAGGGGGAGGGGAGACCCAGTACTTC. Encoded protein: CATSRDTGGGETQYF.

As DNA, the CDR3 is TGTGCCAGCAGTTACGAACTACAGGGGCCCTACGAGCAGTACTTC. Its protein product is CASSYELQGPYEQYF. The genes are TRBV6-6 and TRBJ2-5; 7 positions agree with TRBD1. The end of the DNA aligns better with TRBJ2-7, so the J call may be wrong. Per germline, CDR1 MNHNY and CDR2 SVGAGI (reference sequence). This CDR3 is 15 amino acids long.

The chain is built from TRBV7-2 and TRBJ2-7, with D maybe TRBD1 (7 bases). The CDR3 is 14 amino acids. Germline V CDR1 and CDR2: SGHTA, FQGNSA. V gave up 7 bases and J gave up 7 bases, with 20 bases separating them. In nucleotides, the CDR3 is TGTGCCAGCACAGGAGGGGGCATCCCGGGGGAGCAGTACTTC. Its translation is CASTGGGIPGEQYF. Full variable domain (remainder filled in from reference TRBV7-2 and TRBJ2-7): GAGVSQSPSNKVTEKGKDVELRCDPISGHTALYWYRQSLGQGLEFLIYFQGNSAPDKSGLPSDRFSAERTGGSVSTLTIQRTQQEDSAVYLCASTGGGIPGEQYFGPGTRLTVT.

The chain recombines TRBV30 with TRBJ1-3; the D gene is possibly TRBD1 (5 bases). The ends were cut back, 5 bases at V and 2 bases at J, with 10 bases in the middle. The CDR3 consists of 13 residues. Looked up from germline, CDR1 is GTSNPN and CDR2 is SVGIG (reference sequence). The CDR3: CAWGGGPGNTIYF. CDR3 DNA sequence: TGTGCCTGGGGGGGAGGCCCTGGAAACACCATATATTTT. Filled out from reference TRBV30 and TRBJ1-3, the complete variable domain reads SQTIHQWPATLVQPVGSPLSLECTVEGTSNPNLYWYRQAAGRGLQLLFYSVGIGQISSEVPQNLSASRPQDRQFILSSKKLLLSDSGFYLCAWGGGPGNTIYFGEGSWLTVV.

The chain uses TRBV28 and TRBJ1-4, with TRBD1 matching 9 bases. Trimming removed 6 bases from V and 7 bases from J; junction bases left unmatched: 6. CDR3 length equals 14 residues. Germline-derived CDR1 and CDR2 are MDHEN and SYDVKM. The CDR3 nucleotides are TGTGCCAGCAGCCTCGGACAGGGGCGTGAAAAACTGTTTTTT. Translation: CASSLGQGREKLFF.

The rearrangement links TRBV28 to TRBJ1-5; tentative D call: TRBD1 (5 bases). The CDR3 totals 13 residues. V lost 7 bases, J lost 2 bases, and 9 bases lay in between. Germline assignment: CDR1 MDHEN and CDR2 SYDVKM. This CDR3 reads CASMGQGNQPQHF. CDR3 bases: TGTGCCAGCATGGGGCAGGGCAATCAGCCCCAGCATTTT.

Of note for this clone: This same CDR3 is encoded by further DNA sequences in the sample. The V gene is TRBV6-1, the J gene TRBJ2-7; TRBD1 matches at 7 bases. The junction had 1 base not matched to a gene; V was cut back by 1 base and J by 1 base. From germline, CDR1 is MNHNS and CDR2 SASEGT. The CDR3 runs 14 residues. In nucleotides, the CDR3 is TGTGCCAGCAGTGAAGGGGACAGTTCCTACGAGCAGTACTTC. Translating it yields CASSEGDSSYEQYF.

The CDR3 nucleotides are TGCGCCAGCAGCCCCCGGCAGGGGGCAAATGGCTACACCTTC. Translation gives CASSPRQGANGYTF. The genes are TRBV4-1 and TRBJ1-2, with 8 bases aligning to TRBD1. This CDR3 is built from 14 residues. The V and J ends lost 4 bases and 6 bases, in that order; junction bases with no gene match: 7. CDR1 is MGHRA, CDR2 YSYEKL, per germline.

The rearrangement uses TRBV7-3 and TRBJ2-6; TRBD1 aligns across 7 bases. This CDR3 is built from 18 residues. Germline-derived CDR1 and CDR2 are SGHTA and FQGTGA. V lost 5 bases, J lost 0 bases, and 10 bases stayed unmatched. The CDR3 is CASSRTGGILSGANVLTF. In DNA form, the CDR3 reads TGTGCCAGCAGCCGGACAGGCGGCATCCTCTCTGGGGCCAACGTCCTGACTTTC.

This chain connects TRBV7-2 to TRBJ2-5, with 8 bases lining up with TRBD1. Near its end, the DNA agrees better with TRBJ2-7, so the J call may be wrong. This CDR3 is built from 15 residues. Germline CDR1 is SGHTA and CDR2 is FQGNSA. The CDR3 nucleotides read TGTGCCAGCAGTCGGGGAGAGGACAGGGTTTACGAGCAGTACTTC. This gives the protein CASSRGEDRVYEQYF.